The text below deals with one T cell receptor beta chain. There is no known antigen for this receptor. No base-level quality is on record; no much larger clone is a single base apart. The data were taken from a study of metastatic and nonmetastatic thyroid tumors (dated by TCRdb to 2018 to 2021). Concerning the study at large: Repertoires were compared across peripheral blood and tumor or nodule tissue samples from malignant and benign thyroid patients. Beyond this particular receptor, the publication reports: In both blood and tumor samples, TCR beta diversity was reported to be significantly higher in malignant tumors than in benign nodules.

Libraries were built with PCR. Sequencer: Illumina HiSeq 4000. High-throughput sequencing was used to profile the TCR beta-chain CDR3 region of every patient. The authors' pipeline ran thus. A classifier to discriminate distant-metastatic papillary thyroid cancer patients was built from CDR3 differences across clinicopathological groups. To measure repertoire diversity the researchers used the Shannon index, while the Morisita-Horn index served to gauge how similar the tumor and blood repertoires were. TCRdb reprocessing: public reads trimmed at Q25 with fastp, clones called with MiXCR, in-frame beta chains kept. The V and J calls here are based on TCRdb, not the publication. Within this sample are fewer than 5,500 clones, with 35% to 45% of them counted one time only. About 45% of the sample comes from the top ten. The CDR3 starts with the cysteine, ends with the phenylalanine, and has 14 residues. Only the CDR3 portion is preserved as DNA: 42 bases, with reading frame beginning at the first base. The germline V gene yields SGHAT for CDR1 and FQNNGV for CDR2. V gives up 1 base and J gives up 0 bases, and the segment between their germline ends measures 7 bases.

No patient had received any treatment before thyroid surgery. Using T-cell receptor beta sequencing, the study looked back at clinical samples from patients collected from 2012 to 2018. The V gene is TRBV11-2 and the J gene is TRBJ2-7; there is no confident call for the D gene. Sequenced: adjacent normal tissue. The receptor's source is a male donor with papillary thyroid cancer or a benign thyroid nodule (not recorded which). Some clones in this sample may be carry-over from other donors' samples. The DNA sequence reads TGTGCCAGCAGCTTAGGGCAGCTCTCCTACGAGCAGTACTTC. Its amino acids are CASSLGQLSYEQYF.